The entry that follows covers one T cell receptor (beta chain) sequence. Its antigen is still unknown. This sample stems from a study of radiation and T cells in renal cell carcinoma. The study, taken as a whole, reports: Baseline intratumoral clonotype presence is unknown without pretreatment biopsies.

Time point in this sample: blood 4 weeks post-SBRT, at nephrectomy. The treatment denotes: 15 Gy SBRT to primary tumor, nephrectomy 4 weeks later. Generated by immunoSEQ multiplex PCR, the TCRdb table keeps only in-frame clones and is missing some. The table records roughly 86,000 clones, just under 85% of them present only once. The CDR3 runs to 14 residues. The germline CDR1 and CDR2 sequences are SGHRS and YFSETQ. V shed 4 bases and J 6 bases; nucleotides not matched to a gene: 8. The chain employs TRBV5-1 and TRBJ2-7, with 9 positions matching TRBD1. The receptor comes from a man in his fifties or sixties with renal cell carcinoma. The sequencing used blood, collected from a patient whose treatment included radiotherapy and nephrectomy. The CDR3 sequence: CASSPRTGVSEQYF. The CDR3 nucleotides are TGCGCCAGCAGCCCGCGGACAGGGGTGAGCGAGCAGTACTTC.